This paragraph covers one TCR beta chain sequence. Patients at the Seattle site were enrolled during active infection and followed longitudinally. This sample is part of a study of blood T cell repertoires in COVID-19. This CDR3 region has 16 residues. The germline CDR1 and CDR2 sequences are KGHSH and LQKENI. V shed 4 bases and J shed 1 base, with 16 bases lying between them. Measured with immunoSEQ multiplex PCR; TCRdb has only the in-frame clones, and not every one. The table lists some 62,000 clones, 80% to 90% of them singletons. Sequencing was performed on peripheral blood. The sequence was obtained from a woman aged 55-69 years with COVID-19, enrolled during active disease. This chain uses TRBV18 with TRBJ1-1; D ambiguous. The CDR3 coding sequence is TGTGCCAGCTCACGAGGGATTGGACGGCCGAACACTGAAGCTTTCTTT. It specifies CASSRGIGRPNTEAFF.